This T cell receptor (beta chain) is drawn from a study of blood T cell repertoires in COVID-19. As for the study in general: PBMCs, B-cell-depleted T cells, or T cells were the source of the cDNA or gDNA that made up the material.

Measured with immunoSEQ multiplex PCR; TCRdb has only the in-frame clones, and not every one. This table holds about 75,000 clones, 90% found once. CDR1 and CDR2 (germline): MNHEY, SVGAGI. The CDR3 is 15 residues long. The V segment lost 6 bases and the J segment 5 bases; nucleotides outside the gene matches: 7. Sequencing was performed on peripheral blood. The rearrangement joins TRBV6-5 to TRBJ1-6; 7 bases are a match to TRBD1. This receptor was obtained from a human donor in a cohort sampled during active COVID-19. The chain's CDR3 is CASRTTGMDNSPLHF. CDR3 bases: TGTGCCAGCAGGACGACAGGGATGGATAATTCACCCCTCCACTTT.